The 20 T cell receptor beta chains given below trace back to one sample, sequenced in a study of T cell repertoires in cytomegalovirus infection. These receptors' antigens are unknown. TCRdb fed the reads into MiXCR, producing one record per CDR3 protein. Among some 800,000 distinct CDR3 sequences listed, around a third were seen once. The source was cultured CD8+ T cells from PBMCs, collected from culture after CMV antigen stimulation. These receptor sequences come from a human donor in good health (CMV status not recorded). Some clones in this sample may be carry-over from other donors' samples.

The chain combines TRBV7-9 with TRBJ2-5, with D hard to call. V was trimmed by 3 bases and J by 4 bases, leaving 15 bases between them. This CDR3 contains 15 residues. Germline CDR1 and CDR2: SEHNR and FQNEAQ (reference sequence). The CDR3 reads CASSFPITGLETQYF. The CDR3 DNA reads TGTGCCAGCAGCTTCCCAATCACTGGTTTAGAGACCCAGTACTTC.

V usage is TRBV6-5 and J usage is TRBJ1-1; D is unresolved. CDR3 size: 13 residues. With 2 bases removed from V and 11 bases from J, the gap between germline ends came to 15 bases. CDR1 and CDR2 (germline): MNHEY, SVGAGI. CDR3 region: CASSYGPREVAFF. In DNA, the CDR3 is TGTGCCAGCAGTTACGGACCCCGCGAGGTGGCTTTCTTT.

The chain uses TRBV5-1 and TRBJ2-5; 10 bases are a match to TRBD2. Germline V gene data show CDR1 as SGHRS and CDR2 as YFSETQ. This CDR3 comprises 19 residues. Losses at the gene ends were 4 bases for V and 0 bases for J; bases not matched to a gene: 15. CDR3 in amino acids: CASSRPASGSLQHQETQYF. CDR3 coding DNA: TGCGCCAGCAGCCGCCCGGCTAGCGGGAGCCTGCAACACCAAGAGACCCAGTACTTC.

In this sample, this clonotype turned up a few times. The chain joins TRBV7-9 to TRBJ1-2, with 7 bases matching TRBD1. The CDR3 runs 13 residues. Trimming cost V 4 bases and J 4 bases; bases outside gene matches: 3. Germline V lookup: CDR1 SEHNR, CDR2 FQNEAQ (reference sequence). The CDR3 DNA reads as TGTGCCAGCAGCTCTAACAGGGGCTATGGCTACACCTTC. Amino acids: CASSSNRGYGYTF.

The chain uses TRBV5-5 and TRBJ1-6, with TRBD1 as a possible D gene (5 bases). The CDR3 is made up of 18 amino acids. Trimming pared 2 bases from V and 10 bases from J, leaving 25 bases between. Germline V gives CDR1 SGHKS, CDR2 YYEKEE (reference sequence). The DNA of the CDR3 is TGTGCCAGCAGCTTCGGGGACTCAGAAGGCGGGGTTTGGTCACCCCTCCACTTT. This sequence encodes CASSFGDSEGGVWSPLHF.

V gene TRBV7-9 combines with J gene TRBJ1-4; 8 bases are shared with TRBD1. The CDR3 totals 14 residues. The germline gives CDR1 SEHNR, CDR2 FQNEAQ (reference sequence). J lost 6 bases, V lost 5 bases, and 5 bases had no gene match. The CDR3 DNA follows: TGTGCCAGCAGCGGATCGGACAGGGATGAAAAACTGTTTTTT. As protein: CASSGSDRDEKLFF.

The chain employs TRBV6-1 and TRBJ2-7; 8 bases map to TRBD1. The V and J ends lost 5 bases and 1 base, in that order; junction bases with no gene match: 4. Germline values: CDR1 MNHNS, CDR2 SASEGT. The CDR3 has 14 amino acids. The CDR3: CASSIRDRSYEQYV. The CDR3 coding sequence is TGTGCCAGCAGTATCCGGGACAGGTCCTACGAGCAGTACGTC.

This clonotype came up a few times. The chain couples TRBV6-5 to TRBJ2-5, with TRBD2 matching 7 bases. V dropped 6 bases and J dropped 4; count of bases not matched to a gene: 5. In germline, CDR1 is MNHEY, CDR2 SVGAGI. The CDR3 contains 13 residues. The CDR3, as DNA: TGTGCCAGCAGACCTGGGGGGGGAGAGACCCAGTACTTC. Translating gives CASRPGGGETQYF.

Details on this clonotype: One end of the junction does not line up with germline, which may come from a read error. Here the CDR3 DNA reads TGTGCTAGCAGCCGGGGACTAGCGGGGGCAAACCCTAGCACAGATACGCAGTATTTT. Translation gives CASSRGLAGANPSTDTQYF. The chain employs TRBV7-6 and TRBJ2-3; 14 bases match TRBD2. The CDR3 contains 19 residues. Germline V gene lookup returns CDR1 SGHVS and CDR2 FNYEAQ.

CDR3 DNA: TGTGCCAGTCGGGACGTTTTTAACACCGGGGAGCTGTTTTTT. This encodes CASRDVFNTGELFF. The chain combines TRBV25-1 with TRBJ2-2; D is possibly TRBD1 or TRBD2 (5 bases each). Trimming took off 9 bases at V and 2 bases at J, with 13 bases between the two ends. Germline V gives CDR1 MGHDK, CDR2 SYGVNS. The CDR3 totals 14 residues.

The V gene is TRBV7-1, the J gene TRBJ1-6; D is perhaps TRBD1 (5 bases). TRBV7-1 is flagged as an ORF with uncertain function. The CDR3 runs 18 residues. V lost 5 bases and J 0 bases, leaving 17 bases between the germline ends. The CDR3 nucleotides are TGTGCCAGCAGCGGAGCGGGACTGCTGAGCTCCTATAATTCACCCCTCCACTTT. It encodes CASSGAGLLSSYNSPLHF.

About this clonotype itself: This clone may be a read error of a much larger clone one base away. The chain has TRBV12-3 or TRBV12-4 and TRBJ2-7, with 9 bases aligning to TRBD1. The CDR3 loop spans 13 amino acids. CDR3 bases: TGTGTCAGCAGGACAGGGGCCCTCTACGAGCAGTACTTC. Encoded protein: CVSRTGALYEQYF.

This sequence joins TRBV5-5 and TRBJ1-1, with D perhaps matching TRBD1 (5 bases). The V gene lost 1 base and the J gene lost 3 bases, with 16 bases spanning the gap. The length of the CDR3 is 16 residues. Germline-derived CDR1 and CDR2 are SGHKS and YYEKEE (reference sequence). CDR3 region: CASSLFVYGDDTEAFF. The CDR3 bases are TGTGCCAGCAGCTTGTTCGTATATGGGGACGACACTGAAGCTTTCTTT. Supplemented by reference TRBV5-5 and TRBJ1-1, the full variable domain reads DAGVTQSPTHLIKTRGQQVTLRCSPISGHKSVSWYQQVLGQGPQFIFQYYEKEERGRGNFPDRFSARQFPNYSSELNVNALLLGDSALYLCASSLFVYGDDTEAFFGQGTRLTVV.

This clonotype was detected a few times. This chain uses TRBV7-3 with TRBJ2-3, with 10 bases aligning to TRBD2. The J segment lost 2 bases and the V segment lost 5 bases, leaving 10 bases of the junction unmatched. The CDR3 is 17 residues long. The germline gives CDR1 SGHTA, CDR2 FQGTGA. CDR3 nucleotides: TGTGCCAGCAGCGCCCATATAGCGGGGGGTTTCACAGATACGCAGTATTTT. It translates to CASSAHIAGGFTDTQYF.

This clonotype appeared a few times. The V call is TRBV19, the J call TRBJ1-5; D is ambiguous. Trimming left V 3 bases short and J 5 bases short, with 14 bases between. This CDR3 contains 15 residues. In germline, CDR1 is LNHDA, CDR2 SQIVND (reference sequence). The CDR3 DNA is TGTGCCAGTAGTATTATGACGGGAAGTTATCAGCCCCAGCATTTT. It translates to CASSIMTGSYQPQHF.

This clonotype was counted between two and nine times. The rearrangement uses TRBV7-8 and TRBJ2-1, with D possibly matching TRBD2 (7 bases). Germline assignment: CDR1 SGHVS and CDR2 FQNEAQ. V was cut by 1 base and J by 5 bases, with 12 bases left in between. This CDR3 spans 15 amino acids. The CDR3 DNA reads TGTGCCAGCAGCTTAGAGTGGGGGGGCGACAATGAGCAGTTCTTC. As protein: CASSLEWGGDNEQFF. Together with reference TRBV7-8 and TRBJ2-1, the CDR3 gives the full variable domain: GAGVSQSPRYKVAKRGQDVALRCDPISGHVSLFWYQQALGQGPEFLTYFQNEAQLDKSGLPSDRFFAERPEGSVSTLKIQRTQQEDSAVYLCASSLEWGGDNEQFFGPGTRLTVL.

CDR3 sequence reads: CATHDRTITAEAFF. As DNA, the CDR3 is TGTGCCACCCACGACAGGACAATAACAGCTGAAGCTTTCTTT. V usage is TRBV15 and J usage is TRBJ1-1; TRBD1 is a possible D gene (6 bases). The CDR3 spans 14 residues. Germline loops: CDR1 LNHNV, CDR2 YYDKDF (reference sequence). Trimming pared 8 bases from V and 6 bases from J, leaving 19 bases between.

The chain is built from TRBV7-6 and TRBJ1-5; 7 nucleotides match TRBD1. Germline V gives CDR1 SGHVS, CDR2 FNYEAQ. The junction had 5 bases not matched to a gene; V was cut back by 1 base and J by 2 bases. The CDR3 contains 16 residues. In nucleotides, the CDR3 is TGTGCCAGCAGCTTAGGCAGGGGGAATGGCAATCAGCCCCAGCATTTT. Translated: CASSLGRGNGNQPQHF.

The CDR3 here is CASSLAGTNYNEQFF. CDR3 DNA sequence: TGCGCCAGCAGCTTGGCCGGGACTAACTACAATGAGCAGTTCTTC. The chain couples TRBV5-1 to TRBJ2-1; 7 bases match TRBD2. V lost 0 bases and J lost 3; bases outside the gene matches: 3. CDR3 length: 15 amino acids. In germline, CDR1 is SGHRS, CDR2 YFSETQ.

The V gene is TRBV7-3, the J gene TRBJ2-1; tentatively, D is TRBD1 (6 bases). Germline CDR1 SGHTA, CDR2 FQGTGA. V was clipped by 4 bases and J by 2 bases, with 15 bases between them. The CDR3 covers 16 residues. CDR3 loop: CASSWGQGIPYNEQFF. The CDR3 DNA sequence: TGTGCCAGCAGCTGGGGGCAAGGAATCCCCTACAATGAGCAGTTCTTC.